This paragraph reports one T cell receptor (beta chain). These data originate in a study of cytomegalovirus exposure and HLA in healthy donors. The protocol was immunoSEQ multiplex PCR, while the TCRdb copy is restricted to in-frame clones and leaves out a portion. The sample includes approximately 100,000 clones, about 88% of them seen just once. This CDR3 contains 14 residues. Germline CDR1 is SGHRS and CDR2 is YFSETQ. Trimming cost V 5 bases and J 2 bases; bases outside gene matches: 3. The sequencing input was PBMCs. The chain uses TRBV5-1 and TRBJ2-7; the match to TRBD2 covers 11 bases. This sequence was found in a man in his late teens or twenties in good health and CMV-seropositive. The CDR3 here is CASRLAGETYEQYF. Here the CDR3 DNA reads TGCGCCAGCAGACTAGCGGGGGAAACCTACGAGCAGTACTTC. The whole variable domain, remainder taken from reference TRBV5-1 and TRBJ2-7, is KAGVTQTPRYLIKTRGQQVTLSCSPISGHRSVSWYQQTPGQGLQFLFEYFSETQRNKGNFPGRFSGRQFSNSRSEMNVSTLELGDSALYLCASRLAGETYEQYFGPGTRLTVT.